Listed below are T cell receptor beta chains from one sample, sequenced in a study of blood T cell repertoires in COVID-19. Libraries were prepared by immunoSEQ multiplex PCR; TCRdb keeps only in-frame clonotypes and omits some of them. Seen here are some 260,000 clones, 75% to 90% observed once, and the top ten hold roughly 10%. The sequenced sample consisted of PBMCs or T cells enriched from blood (not recorded which). The receptors stem from a man in his forties or fifties who had recovered from COVID-19. CDR3s include the opening cysteine and the closing phenylalanine or tryptophan. The order of the fields is clone size, V gene, D gene, J gene, CDR3 DNA, CDR3 protein. The D gene is left open where the match is weak. The size field is filled for only some rows; it gives once, few, many or a size class.

-	TRBV4-1	-	TRBJ1-4	TGCGCCAGCAGCCAAGAGGGAGGGTGGGAAAAACTGTTTTTT	CASSQEGGWEKLFF
-	TRBV30	-	TRBJ2-2	TGTGCCTGGGAGAGGACCGGGGAGCTGTTTTTT	CAWERTGELFF
-	TRBV6-5	-	TRBJ1-5	TGTGCCAGCAGTTTCATTGATCAGCCCCAGCATTTT	CASSFIDQPQHF
-	TRBV6-5	TRBD1	TRBJ1-1	TGTGCCAGCAGGGACAGGGACACTGAAGCTTTCTTT	CASRDRDTEAFF
-	TRBV11-2	-	TRBJ1-1	TGTGCCAGCAGCTTACAAGGCGGCAACACTGAAGCTTTCTTT	CASSLQGGNTEAFF
-	TRBV5-4	TRBD1	TRBJ1-2	TGTGCCAGCAGCCAGACAGACAGGGAACACTATGGCTACACCTTC	CASSQTDREHYGYTF
once	TRBV9	-	TRBJ2-6	TGTGCCAGCAGCGTATCAGGGACTGGGGCCAACGTCCTGACTTTC	CASSVSGTGANVLTF
-	TRBV5-1	TRBD2	TRBJ2-1	TGCGCCAGCAGCTTCAGCGGGACTACCTCCTACAATGAGCAGTTCTTC	CASSFSGTTSYNEQFF
once	TRBV11-2	TRBD1	TRBJ1-2	TGTGCCAGCAGCTCCGTCCGGGACAGGGGGCGTGGTGGCTACACCTTC	CASSSVRDRGRGGYTF
-	TRBV28	TRBD1	TRBJ1-4	TGTGCCAGCAGTTCCCCCCGGACAGGGGGAAGTGAAAAACTGTTTTTT	CASSSPRTGGSEKLFF
-	TRBV11-2	TRBD1	TRBJ2-5	TGTGCCAGCAGTGGGGCCCGGGACAGGTCTCCCCAAGAGACCCAGTACTTC	CASSGARDRSPQETQYF
few	TRBV19	TRBD1	TRBJ1-1	TGTGCCAGTAGCGGGACAGCGAACACTGAAGCTTTCTTT	CASSGTANTEAFF
-	TRBV7-6	TRBD2	TRBJ2-1	TGTGCCAGCAGCCGATTACTAGCGGGAGGTAGGAATGAGCAGTTCTTC	CASSRLLAGGRNEQFF
-	TRBV12-3/TRBV12-4	-	TRBJ1-1	TGTGCCAGCAGTTTAGGTCGCATTTCTCGGGCTTTCTTT	CASSLGRISRAFF
-	TRBV4-2	TRBD1	TRBJ1-2	TGTGCCAGCAGCCAAGGGACAGGGGGTCCCTATGGCTACACCTTC	CASSQGTGGPYGYTF
few	TRBV19	-	TRBJ1-3	TGTGCCAGTAGTATGGCAGGGGGAAACACCATATATTTT	CASSMAGGNTIYF
-	TRBV7-2	TRBD1	TRBJ1-3	TGTGCCAGCAGCTCACAGGGGCAAGGAAACACCATATATTTT	CASSSQGQGNTIYF
-	TRBV6-5	TRBD2	TRBJ2-3	TGTGCCAGCAGTTATAGCGGGAGAGGAACAGATACGCAGTATTTT	CASSYSGRGTDTQYF
-	TRBV19	TRBD1	TRBJ1-6	TGTGCCAGTAGTACCTCAGGGGGCGGTTCACCCCTCCACTTT	CASSTSGGGSPLHF
-	TRBV5-1	TRBD1	TRBJ2-4	TGCGCCAGCAGCTCAGGGGGCTGGGACATTCAGTACTTC	CASSSGGWDIQYF
few	TRBV6-5	-	TRBJ1-1	TGTGCCAGCAGTTACCTCTCTGAAGCTTTCTTT	CASSYLSEAFF
-	TRBV4-1	-	TRBJ2-3	TGCGCCAGCAGCCAAGTCTTTAGCACAGATACGCAGTATTTT	CASSQVFSTDTQYF